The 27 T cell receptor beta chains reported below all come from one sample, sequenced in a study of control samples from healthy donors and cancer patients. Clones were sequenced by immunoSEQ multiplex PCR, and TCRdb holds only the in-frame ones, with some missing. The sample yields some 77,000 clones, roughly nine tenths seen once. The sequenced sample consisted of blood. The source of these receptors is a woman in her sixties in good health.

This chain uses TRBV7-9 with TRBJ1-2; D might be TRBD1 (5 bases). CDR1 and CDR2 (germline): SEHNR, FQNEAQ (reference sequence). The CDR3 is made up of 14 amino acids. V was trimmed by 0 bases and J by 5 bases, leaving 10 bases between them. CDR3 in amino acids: CASSLAGGWYGYTF. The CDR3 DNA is TGTGCCAGCAGCTTAGCGGGGGGTTGGTATGGCTACACCTTC.

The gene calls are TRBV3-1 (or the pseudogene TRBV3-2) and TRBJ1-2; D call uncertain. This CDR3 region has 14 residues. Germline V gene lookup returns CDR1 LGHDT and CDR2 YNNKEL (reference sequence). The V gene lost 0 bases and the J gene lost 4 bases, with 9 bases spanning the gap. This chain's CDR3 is CASSQDHRSYGYTF. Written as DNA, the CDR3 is TGTGCCAGCAGCCAAGATCACAGATCCTATGGCTACACCTTC.

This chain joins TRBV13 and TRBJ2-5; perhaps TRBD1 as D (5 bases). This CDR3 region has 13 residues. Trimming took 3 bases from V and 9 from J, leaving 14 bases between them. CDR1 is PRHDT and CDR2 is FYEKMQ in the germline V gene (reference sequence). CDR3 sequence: CASSLGRDGSQYF. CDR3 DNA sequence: TGTGCCAGCAGCTTGGGCAGGGATGGGTCCCAGTACTTC.

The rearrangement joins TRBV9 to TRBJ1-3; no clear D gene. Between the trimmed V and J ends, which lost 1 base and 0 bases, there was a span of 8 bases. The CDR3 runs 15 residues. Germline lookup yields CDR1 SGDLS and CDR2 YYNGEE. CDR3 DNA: TGTGCCAGCAGCGTATTTGGGAGCTCTGGAAACACCATATATTTT. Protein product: CASSVFGSSGNTIYF.

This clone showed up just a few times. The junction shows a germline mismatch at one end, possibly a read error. This chain's CDR3 is CASSRDRDSPLHF. The CDR3 DNA follows: TGTGCTAGCAGCAGGGACAGGGATTCACCCCTCCACTTT. This chain links TRBV7-7 with TRBJ1-6; TRBD1 matches at 9 bases. The CDR3 contains 13 residues. Germline lookup yields CDR1 SSHAT and CDR2 FNYEAQ (reference sequence). The variable domain in full, with the rest retrieved from reference TRBV7-7 and TRBJ1-6, is GAGVSQSPRYKVTKRGQDVTLRCDPISSHATLYWYQQALGQGPEFLTYFNYEAQPDKSGLPSDRFSAERPEGSISTLTIQRTEQRDSAMYRCASSRDRDSPLHFGNGTRLTVT.

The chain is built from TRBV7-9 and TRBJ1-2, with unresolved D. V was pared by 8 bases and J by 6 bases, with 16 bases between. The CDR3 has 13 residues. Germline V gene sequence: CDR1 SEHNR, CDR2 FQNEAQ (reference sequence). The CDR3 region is CASSFNAVDGYTF. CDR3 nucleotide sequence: TGTGCCAGCTCTTTTAATGCGGTGGATGGCTACACCTTC.

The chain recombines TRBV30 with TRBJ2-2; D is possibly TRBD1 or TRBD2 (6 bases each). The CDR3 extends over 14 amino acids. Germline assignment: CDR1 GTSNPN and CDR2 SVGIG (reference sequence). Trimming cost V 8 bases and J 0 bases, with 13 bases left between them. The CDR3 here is CAGGRGPNTGELFF. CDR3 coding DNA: TGTGCCGGGGGGCGGGGTCCGAACACCGGGGAGCTGTTTTTT.

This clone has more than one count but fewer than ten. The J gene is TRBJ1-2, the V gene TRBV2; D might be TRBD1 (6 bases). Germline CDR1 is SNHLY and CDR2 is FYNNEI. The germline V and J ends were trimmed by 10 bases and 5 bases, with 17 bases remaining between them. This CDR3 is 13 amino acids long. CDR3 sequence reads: CATIKGGDYGYTF. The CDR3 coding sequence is TGTGCCACCATCAAAGGGGGAGATTATGGCTACACCTTC.

The CDR3 here is CAIRPGQGNSPLHF. Here the CDR3 DNA reads TGTGCCATCAGGCCGGGACAGGGAAATTCACCCCTCCACTTT. The chain recombines TRBV10-3 with TRBJ1-6, with TRBD1 matching over 9 bases. This CDR3 spans 14 amino acids. CDR1 and CDR2 (germline): ENHRY, SYGVKD. The V gene end was trimmed by 6 bases and the J gene end by 7 bases; junction bases not matched to a gene: 4.

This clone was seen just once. As DNA, the CDR3 is TGTGCCAGCAGCCAAGGGACTAGCGGGGGCAAGACCCAGTACTTC. It codes for CASSQGTSGGKTQYF. This chain joins TRBV3-1 (or the pseudogene TRBV3-2) and TRBJ2-5; 13 bases line up with TRBD2. CDR1 is LGHDT and CDR2 is YNNKEL in the germline V gene (reference sequence). V gave up 1 base and J gave up 6 bases; unmatched junction bases: 2. The CDR3 contains 15 residues.

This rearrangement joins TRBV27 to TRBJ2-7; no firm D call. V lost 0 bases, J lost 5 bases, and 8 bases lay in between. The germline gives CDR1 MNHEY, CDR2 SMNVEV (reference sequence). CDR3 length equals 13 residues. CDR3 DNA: TGTGCCAGCAGTTTATCCCGCTACCACGAGCAGTACTTC. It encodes CASSLSRYHEQYF.

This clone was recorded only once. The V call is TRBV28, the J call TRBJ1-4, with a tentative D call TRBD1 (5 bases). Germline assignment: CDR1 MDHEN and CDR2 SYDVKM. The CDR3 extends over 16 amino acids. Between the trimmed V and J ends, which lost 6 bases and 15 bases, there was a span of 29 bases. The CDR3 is CASSSAGAAPLGEMFF. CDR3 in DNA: TGTGCCAGCAGCTCCGCTGGGGCAGCCCCTCTGGGAGAGATGTTTTTT.

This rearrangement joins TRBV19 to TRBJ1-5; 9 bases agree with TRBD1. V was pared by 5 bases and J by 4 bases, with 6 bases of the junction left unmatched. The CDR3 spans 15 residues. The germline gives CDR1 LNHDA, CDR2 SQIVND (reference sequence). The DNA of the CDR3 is TGTGCCAGTAGTCCCTTGGACAGGGGTAATCAGCCCCAGCATTTT. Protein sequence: CASSPLDRGNQPQHF.

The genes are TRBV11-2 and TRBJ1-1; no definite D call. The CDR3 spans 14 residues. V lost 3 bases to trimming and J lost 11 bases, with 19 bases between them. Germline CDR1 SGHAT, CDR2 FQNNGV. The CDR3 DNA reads TGTGCCAGCAGCTTCACCTCCGAGGGCAGTAGGGCTTTCTTT. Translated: CASSFTSEGSRAFF.

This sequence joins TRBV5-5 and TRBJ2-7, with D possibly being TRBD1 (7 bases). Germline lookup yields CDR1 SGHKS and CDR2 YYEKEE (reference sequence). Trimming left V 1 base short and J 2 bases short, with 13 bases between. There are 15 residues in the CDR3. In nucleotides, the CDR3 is TGTGCCAGCAGCTTGAGGAGGGGACAGACCTACGAGCAGTACTTC. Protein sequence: CASSLRRGQTYEQYF.

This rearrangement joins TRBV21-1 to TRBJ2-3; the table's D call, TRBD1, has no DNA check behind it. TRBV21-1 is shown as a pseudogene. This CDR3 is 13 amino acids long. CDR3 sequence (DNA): TGTGCCAGCAGCAAGGACATCACAGATACGCAGTATTTT. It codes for CASSKDITDTQYF.

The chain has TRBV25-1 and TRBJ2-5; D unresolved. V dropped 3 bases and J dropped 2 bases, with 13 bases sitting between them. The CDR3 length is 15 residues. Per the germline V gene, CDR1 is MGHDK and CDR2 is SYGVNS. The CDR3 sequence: CASSESVTRQETQYF. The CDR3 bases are TGTGCCAGCAGTGAGTCGGTTACAAGGCAAGAGACCCAGTACTTC. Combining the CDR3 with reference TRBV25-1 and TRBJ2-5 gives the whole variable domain EADIYQTPRYLVIGTGKKITLECSQTMGHDKMYWYQQDPGMELHLIHYSYGVNSTEKGDLSSESTVSRIRTEHFPLTLESARPSHTSQYLCASSESVTRQETQYFGPGTRLLVL.

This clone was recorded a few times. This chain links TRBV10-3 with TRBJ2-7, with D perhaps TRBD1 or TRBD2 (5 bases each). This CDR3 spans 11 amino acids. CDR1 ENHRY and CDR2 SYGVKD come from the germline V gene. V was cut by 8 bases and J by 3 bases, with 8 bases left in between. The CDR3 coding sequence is TGTGCCATCCGGGACGGCTACGAGCAGTACTTC. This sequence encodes CAIRDGYEQYF.

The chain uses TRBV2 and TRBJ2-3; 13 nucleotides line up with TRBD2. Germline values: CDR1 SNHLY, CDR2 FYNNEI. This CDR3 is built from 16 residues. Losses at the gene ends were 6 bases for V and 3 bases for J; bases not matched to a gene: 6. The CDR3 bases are TGTGCCAGCAGGGTAACTAGCGGGGGGGCGACAGATACGCAGTATTTT. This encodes CASRVTSGGATDTQYF.

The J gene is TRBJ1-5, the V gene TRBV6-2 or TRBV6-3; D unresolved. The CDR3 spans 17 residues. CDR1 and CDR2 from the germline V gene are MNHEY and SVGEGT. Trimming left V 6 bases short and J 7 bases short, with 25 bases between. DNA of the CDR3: TGTGCCAGCAGCAGTACAACGGGTGGCAGACGCAGACAGCCCCAGCATTTT. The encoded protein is CASSSTTGGRRRQPQHF.

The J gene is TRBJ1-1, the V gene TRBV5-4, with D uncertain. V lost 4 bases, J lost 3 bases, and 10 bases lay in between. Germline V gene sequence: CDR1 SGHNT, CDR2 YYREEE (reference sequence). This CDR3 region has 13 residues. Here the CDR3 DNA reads TGTGCCAGCAGCCGGGAGCGGGACACTGAAGCTTTCTTT. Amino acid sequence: CASSRERDTEAFF.

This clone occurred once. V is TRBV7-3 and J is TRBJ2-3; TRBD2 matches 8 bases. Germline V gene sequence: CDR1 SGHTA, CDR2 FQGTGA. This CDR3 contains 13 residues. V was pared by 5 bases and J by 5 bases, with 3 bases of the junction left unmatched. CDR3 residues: CASSLREGDTQYF. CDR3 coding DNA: TGTGCCAGCAGCCTACGGGAGGGAGATACGCAGTATTTT. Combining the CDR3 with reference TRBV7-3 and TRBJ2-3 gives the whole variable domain GAGVSQTPSNKVTEKGKYVELRCDPISGHTALYWYRQSLGQGPEFLIYFQGTGAADDSGLPNDRFFAVRPEGSVSTLKIQRTERGDSAVYLCASSLREGDTQYFGPGTRLTVL.

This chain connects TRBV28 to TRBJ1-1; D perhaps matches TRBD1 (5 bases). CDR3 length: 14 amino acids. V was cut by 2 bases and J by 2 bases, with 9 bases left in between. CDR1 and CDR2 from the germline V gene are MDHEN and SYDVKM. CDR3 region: CASSLTGFNTEAFF. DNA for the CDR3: TGTGCCAGCAGTTTAACAGGTTTTAACACTGAAGCTTTCTTT.

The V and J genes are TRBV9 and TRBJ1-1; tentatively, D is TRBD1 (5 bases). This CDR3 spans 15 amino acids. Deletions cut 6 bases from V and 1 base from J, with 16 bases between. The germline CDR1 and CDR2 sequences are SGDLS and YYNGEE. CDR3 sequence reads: CASTPGLIKNTEAFF. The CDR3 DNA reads TGTGCCAGCACACCGGGGCTTATCAAGAACACTGAAGCTTTCTTT.

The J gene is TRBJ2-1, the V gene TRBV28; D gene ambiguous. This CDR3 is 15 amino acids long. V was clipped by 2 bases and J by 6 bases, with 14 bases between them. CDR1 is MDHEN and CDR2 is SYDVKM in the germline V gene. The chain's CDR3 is CASSLIRSTSNEQFF. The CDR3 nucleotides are TGTGCCAGCAGTTTAATTCGATCAACCTCCAATGAGCAGTTCTTC.

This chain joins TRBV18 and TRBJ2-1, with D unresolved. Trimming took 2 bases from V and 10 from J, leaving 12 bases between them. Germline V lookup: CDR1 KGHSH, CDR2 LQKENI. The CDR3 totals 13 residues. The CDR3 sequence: CASSPSSSPEQFF. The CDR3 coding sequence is TGTGCCAGCTCACCAAGTTCTTCCCCCGAGCAGTTCTTC.

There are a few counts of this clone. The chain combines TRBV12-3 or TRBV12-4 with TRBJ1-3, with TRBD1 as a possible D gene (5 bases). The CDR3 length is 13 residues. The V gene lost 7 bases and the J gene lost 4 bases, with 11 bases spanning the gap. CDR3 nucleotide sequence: TGTGCCAGCACCCGGGGGGTCGGAAACACCATATATTTT. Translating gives CASTRGVGNTIYF.